This T cell receptor beta chain came from a study of Ad26.COV2.S vaccination and SARS-CoV-2 variants. The V and J ends lost 2 bases and 7 bases, in that order; junction bases with no gene match: 7. The CDR3 contains 15 residues. CDR1 is MNHNY and CDR2 is SVGAGI in the germline V gene (reference sequence). The sample's treatment: some 20 received Ad26.COV2.S at low or high dose, single or two shots; about five received placebo; per-sample allocation not given. The samples were gathered on day 63 after the first injection of vaccine or placebo. The protocol was immunoSEQ multiplex PCR, while the TCRdb copy is restricted to in-frame clones and leaves out a portion. The sample contains fewer than 400,000 clones, roughly nine tenths of which appear only once.

The sequence came from a person between 18 and 65 years old who received the Ad26.COV2.S COVID-19 vaccine or a placebo. The rearrangement uses TRBV6-6 and TRBJ1-2, with TRBD1 identical over 10 bases. This specimen consisted of peripheral blood, obtained in a trial of Ad26.COV2.S vaccine versus placebo. CDR3 nucleotide sequence: TGTGCCAGCAGTTACGGGACAGGGGACGGAGGTGGCTACACCTTC. Its protein is CASSYGTGDGGGYTF.